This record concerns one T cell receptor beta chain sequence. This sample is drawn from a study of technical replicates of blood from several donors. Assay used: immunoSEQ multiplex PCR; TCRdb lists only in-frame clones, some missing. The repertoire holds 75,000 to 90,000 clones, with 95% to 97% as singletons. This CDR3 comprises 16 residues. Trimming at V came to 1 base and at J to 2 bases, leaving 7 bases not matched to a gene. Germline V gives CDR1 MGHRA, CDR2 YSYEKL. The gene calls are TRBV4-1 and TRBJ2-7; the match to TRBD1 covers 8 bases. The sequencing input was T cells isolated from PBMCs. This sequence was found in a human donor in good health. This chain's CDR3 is CASSQGRGQEAYEQYF. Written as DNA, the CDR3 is TGCGCCAGCAGCCAAGGACGGGGACAGGAAGCCTACGAGCAGTACTTC.